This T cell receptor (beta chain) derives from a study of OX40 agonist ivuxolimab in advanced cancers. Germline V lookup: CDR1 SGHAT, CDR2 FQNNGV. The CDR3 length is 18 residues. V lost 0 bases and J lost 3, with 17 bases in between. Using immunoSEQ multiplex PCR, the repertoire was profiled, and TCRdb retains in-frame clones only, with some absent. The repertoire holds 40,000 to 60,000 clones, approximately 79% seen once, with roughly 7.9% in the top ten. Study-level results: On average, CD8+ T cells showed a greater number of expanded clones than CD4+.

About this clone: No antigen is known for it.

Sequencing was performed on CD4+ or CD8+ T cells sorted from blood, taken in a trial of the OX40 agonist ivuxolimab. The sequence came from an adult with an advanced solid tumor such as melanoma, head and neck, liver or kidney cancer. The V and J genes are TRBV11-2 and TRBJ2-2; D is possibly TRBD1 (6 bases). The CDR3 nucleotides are TGTGCCAGCAGCTTAGAACCGGGGACATCAGGGTACACCGGGGAGCTGTTTTTT. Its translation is CASSLEPGTSGYTGELFF. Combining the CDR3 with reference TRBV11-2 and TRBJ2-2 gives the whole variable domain EAGVAQSPRYKIIEKRQSVAFWCNPISGHATLYWYQQILGQGPKLLIQFQNNGVVDDSQLPKDRFSAERLKGVDSTLKIQPAKLEDSAVYLCASSLEPGTSGYTGELFFGEGSRLTVL.